This note documents a single T cell receptor (beta chain) sequence. Its antigen is unknown. Other DNA sequences from this sample encode an identical CDR3 as well. Libraries were prepared by immunoSEQ multiplex PCR; TCRdb keeps only in-frame clonotypes and omits some of them. This sample has tens of thousands of clones, with approximately 90% found just once. Germline V gene sequence: CDR1 WSHSY, CDR2 SAAADI. CDR3 length: 13 amino acids. The V and J ends lost 5 bases and 3 bases respectively, with 10 bases between them. This specimen belongs to a study of cytomegalovirus exposure and HLA in healthy donors. Study-wide points: In vitro assays verified that three CMV-associated chains recognized CMV antigens specifically.

The receptor was derived from a man aged 30 to 45 in good health and CMV-seronegative. Sequencing was performed on PBMCs. The J gene is TRBJ1-1, the V gene TRBV10-2, with D perhaps TRBD1 (6 bases). CDR3 bases: TGCGCCAGCAGTCGGGACACCTACACTGAAGCTTTCTTT. Translated, it gives CASSRDTYTEAFF.